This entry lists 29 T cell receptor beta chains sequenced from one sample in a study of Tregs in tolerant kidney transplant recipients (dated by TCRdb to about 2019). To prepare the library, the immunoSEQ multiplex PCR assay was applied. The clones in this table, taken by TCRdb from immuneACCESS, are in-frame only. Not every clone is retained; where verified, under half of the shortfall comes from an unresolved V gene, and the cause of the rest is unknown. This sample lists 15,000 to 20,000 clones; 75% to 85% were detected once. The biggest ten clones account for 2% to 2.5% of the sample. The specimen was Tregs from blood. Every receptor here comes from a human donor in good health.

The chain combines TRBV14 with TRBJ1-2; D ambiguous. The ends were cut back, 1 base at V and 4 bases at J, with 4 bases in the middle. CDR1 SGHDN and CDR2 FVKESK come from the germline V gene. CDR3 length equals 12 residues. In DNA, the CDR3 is TGTGCCAGCAGCCAAGCCACCTATGGCTACACCTTC. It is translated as CASSQATYGYTF.

The CDR3 loop reads CARPTGFEAFF. Written as DNA, the CDR3 is TGTGCCAGACCGACAGGTTTTGAAGCTTTCTTT. The chain carries TRBV14 and TRBJ1-1; weak D call: TRBD1 (6 bases). The CDR3 has 11 residues. CDR1 and CDR2 (germline): SGHDN, FVKESK. V lost 9 bases to trimming and J lost 7 bases, with 12 bases between them.

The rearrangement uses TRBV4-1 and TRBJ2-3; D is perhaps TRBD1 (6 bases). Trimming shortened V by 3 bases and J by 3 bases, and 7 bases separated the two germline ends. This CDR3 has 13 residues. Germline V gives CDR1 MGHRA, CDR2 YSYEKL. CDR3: CASSQQGTDTQYF. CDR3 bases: TGCGCCAGCAGCCAGCAGGGGACAGATACGCAGTATTTT.

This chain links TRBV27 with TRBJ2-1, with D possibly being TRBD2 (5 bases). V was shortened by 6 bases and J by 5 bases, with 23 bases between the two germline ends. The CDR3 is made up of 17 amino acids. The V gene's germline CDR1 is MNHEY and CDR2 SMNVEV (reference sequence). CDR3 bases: TGTGCCAGCAGCCGAAGACTAACCTCCTCCGTGAACAATGAGCAGTTCTTC. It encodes CASSRRLTSSVNNEQFF.

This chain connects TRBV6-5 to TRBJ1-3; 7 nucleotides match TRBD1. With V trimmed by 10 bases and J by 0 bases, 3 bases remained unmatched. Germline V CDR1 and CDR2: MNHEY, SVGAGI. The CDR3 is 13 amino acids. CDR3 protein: CATRQGSGNTIYF. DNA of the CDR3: TGTGCCACCCGACAGGGCTCTGGAAACACCATATATTTT.

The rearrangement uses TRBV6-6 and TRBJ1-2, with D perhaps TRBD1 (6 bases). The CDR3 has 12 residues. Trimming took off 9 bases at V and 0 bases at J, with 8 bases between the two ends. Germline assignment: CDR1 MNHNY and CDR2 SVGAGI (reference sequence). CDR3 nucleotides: TGTGCCAGTCGGGACACTAACTATGGCTACACCTTC. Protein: CASRDTNYGYTF.

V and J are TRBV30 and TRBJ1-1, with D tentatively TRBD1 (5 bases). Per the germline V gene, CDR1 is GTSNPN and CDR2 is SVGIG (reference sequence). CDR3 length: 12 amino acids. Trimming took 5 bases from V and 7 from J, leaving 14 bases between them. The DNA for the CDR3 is TGTGCCTGGGACCAAACAGGATATGAAGCTTTCTTT. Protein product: CAWDQTGYEAFF.

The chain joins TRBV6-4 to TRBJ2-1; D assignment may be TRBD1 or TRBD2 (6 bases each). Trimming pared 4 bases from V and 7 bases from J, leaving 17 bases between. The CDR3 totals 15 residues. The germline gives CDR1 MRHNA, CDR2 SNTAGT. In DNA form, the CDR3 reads TGTGCCAGCAGTGTTGATCCGGGGGCTTGGAATGAGCAGTTCTTC. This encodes CASSVDPGAWNEQFF.

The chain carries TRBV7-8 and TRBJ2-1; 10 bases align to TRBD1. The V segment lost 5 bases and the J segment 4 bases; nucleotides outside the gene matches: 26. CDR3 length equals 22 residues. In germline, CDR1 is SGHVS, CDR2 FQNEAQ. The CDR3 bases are TGTGCCAGCAGCCCCTCTTCTTACCGGGACAGGGGCCACGGAGTGCCTTACAATGAGCAGTTCTTC. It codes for CASSPSSYRDRGHGVPYNEQFF.

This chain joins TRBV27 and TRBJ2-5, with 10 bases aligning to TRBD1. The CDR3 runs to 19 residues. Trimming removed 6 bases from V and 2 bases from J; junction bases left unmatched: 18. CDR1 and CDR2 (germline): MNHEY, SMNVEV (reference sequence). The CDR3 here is CASSPLGQGWLRAQETQYF. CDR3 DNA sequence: TGTGCCAGCAGCCCATTGGGACAGGGGTGGTTAAGGGCACAAGAGACCCAGTACTTC.

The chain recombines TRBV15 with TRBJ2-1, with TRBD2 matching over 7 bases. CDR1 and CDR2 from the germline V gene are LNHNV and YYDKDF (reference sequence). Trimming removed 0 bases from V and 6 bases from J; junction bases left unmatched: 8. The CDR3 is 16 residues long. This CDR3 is CATSRDIPSGINEQFF. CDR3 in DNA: TGTGCCACCAGCAGAGATATCCCTAGCGGAATCAATGAGCAGTTCTTC.

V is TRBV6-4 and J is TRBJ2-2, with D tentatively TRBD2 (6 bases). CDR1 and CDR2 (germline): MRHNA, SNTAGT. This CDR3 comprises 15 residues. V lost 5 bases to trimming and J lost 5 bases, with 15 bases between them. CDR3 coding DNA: TGTGCCAGCAGTCTGGGAGGAGGTTGGACCGGGGAGCTGTTTTTT. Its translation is CASSLGGGWTGELFF.

CDR3 nucleotides: TGTGCCAACGATAGCGGGAGCTCCCCCGGGCAGTATTTT. This sequence encodes CANDSGSSPGQYF. The rearrangement joins TRBV10-3 to TRBJ2-3, with 9 bases lining up with TRBD2. This CDR3 contains 13 residues. V shed 10 bases and J 11 bases; nucleotides not matched to a gene: 13. Germline V gene sequence: CDR1 ENHRY, CDR2 SYGVKD.

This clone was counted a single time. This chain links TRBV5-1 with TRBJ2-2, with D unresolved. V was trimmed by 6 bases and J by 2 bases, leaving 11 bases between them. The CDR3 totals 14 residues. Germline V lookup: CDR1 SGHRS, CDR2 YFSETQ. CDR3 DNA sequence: TGCGCCAGCATGGGCTATACTAACACCGGGGAGCTGTTTTTT. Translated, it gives CASMGYTNTGELFF.

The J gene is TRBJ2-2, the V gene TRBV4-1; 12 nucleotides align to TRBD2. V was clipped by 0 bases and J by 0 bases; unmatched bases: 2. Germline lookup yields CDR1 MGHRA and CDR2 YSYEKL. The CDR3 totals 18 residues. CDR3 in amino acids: CASSQEASGRANTGELFF. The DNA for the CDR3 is TGCGCCAGCAGCCAAGAGGCTAGCGGGAGGGCGAACACCGGGGAGCTGTTTTTT.

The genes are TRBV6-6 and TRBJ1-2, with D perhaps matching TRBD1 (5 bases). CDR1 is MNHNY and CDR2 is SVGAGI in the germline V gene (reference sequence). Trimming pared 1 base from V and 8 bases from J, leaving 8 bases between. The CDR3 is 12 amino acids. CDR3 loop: CASSYWQGGYTF. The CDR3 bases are TGTGCCAGCAGTTACTGGCAGGGCGGCTACACCTTC.

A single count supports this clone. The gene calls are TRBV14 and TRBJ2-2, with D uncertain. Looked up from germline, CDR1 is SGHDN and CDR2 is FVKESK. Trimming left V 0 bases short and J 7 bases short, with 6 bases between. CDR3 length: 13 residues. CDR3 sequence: CASSQDIGGELFF. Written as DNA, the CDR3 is TGTGCCAGCAGCCAAGATATAGGCGGGGAGCTGTTTTTT.

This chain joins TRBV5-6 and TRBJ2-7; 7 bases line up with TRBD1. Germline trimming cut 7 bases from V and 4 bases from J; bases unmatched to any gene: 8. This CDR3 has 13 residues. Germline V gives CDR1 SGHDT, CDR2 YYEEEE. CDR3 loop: CASVKRDSYEQYF. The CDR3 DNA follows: TGTGCCAGCGTTAAAAGGGACAGTTACGAGCAGTACTTC.

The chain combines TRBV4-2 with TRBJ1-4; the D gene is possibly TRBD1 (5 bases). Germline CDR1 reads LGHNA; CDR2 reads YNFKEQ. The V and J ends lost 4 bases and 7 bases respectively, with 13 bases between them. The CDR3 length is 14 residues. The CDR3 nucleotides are TGTGCCAGCAGCCGCCAAGGCAGGGCTGAAAAACTGTTTTTT. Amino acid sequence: CASSRQGRAEKLFF.

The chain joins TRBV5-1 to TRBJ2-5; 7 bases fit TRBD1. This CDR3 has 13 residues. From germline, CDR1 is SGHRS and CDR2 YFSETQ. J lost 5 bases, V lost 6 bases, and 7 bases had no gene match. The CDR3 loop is CASTEQGYETQYF. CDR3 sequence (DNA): TGCGCCAGCACTGAACAGGGGTATGAGACCCAGTACTTC.

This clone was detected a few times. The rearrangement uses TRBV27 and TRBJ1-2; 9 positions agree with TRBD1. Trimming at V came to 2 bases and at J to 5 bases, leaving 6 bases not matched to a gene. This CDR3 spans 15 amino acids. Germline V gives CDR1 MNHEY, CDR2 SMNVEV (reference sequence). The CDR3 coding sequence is TGTGCCAGCAGTTTAAGACAGGGGGTCACATATGGCTACACCTTC. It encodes CASSLRQGVTYGYTF.

Here the CDR3 reads CASGPQGSYGYTF. The DNA of the CDR3 is TGTGCCAGCGGTCCTCAGGGAAGCTATGGCTACACCTTC. The genes are TRBV21-1 and TRBJ1-2; TRBD1, the D gene given by the table, was not confirmed from the DNA. TRBV21-1 is described as a pseudogene. The CDR3 length is 13 residues.

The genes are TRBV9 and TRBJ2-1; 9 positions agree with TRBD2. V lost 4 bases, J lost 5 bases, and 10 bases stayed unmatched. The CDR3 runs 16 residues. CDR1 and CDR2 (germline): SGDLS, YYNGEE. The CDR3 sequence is CASSPHLAGLDNEQFF. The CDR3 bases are TGTGCCAGCAGCCCCCACCTAGCGGGGTTAGACAATGAGCAGTTCTTC.

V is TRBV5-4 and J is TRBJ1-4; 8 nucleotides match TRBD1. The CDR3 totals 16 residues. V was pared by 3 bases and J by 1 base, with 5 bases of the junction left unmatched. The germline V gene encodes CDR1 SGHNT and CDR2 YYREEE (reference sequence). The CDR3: CASSSGQGLTNEKLFF. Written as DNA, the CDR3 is TGTGCCAGCAGCTCCGGACAGGGACTAACTAATGAAAAACTGTTTTTT. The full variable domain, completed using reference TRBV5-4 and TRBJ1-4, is ETGVTQSPTHLIKTRGQQVTLRCSSQSGHNTVSWYQQALGQGPQFIFQYYREEENGRGNFPPRFSGLQFPNYSSELNVNALELDDSALYLCASSSGQGLTNEKLFFGSGTQLSVL.

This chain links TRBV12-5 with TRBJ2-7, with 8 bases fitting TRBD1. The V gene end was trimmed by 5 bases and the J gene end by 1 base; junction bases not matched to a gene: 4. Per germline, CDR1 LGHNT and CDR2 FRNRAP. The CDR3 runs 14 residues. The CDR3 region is CASGDRDRSYEQYF. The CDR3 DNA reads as TGTGCTAGTGGTGACCGGGACAGGTCCTACGAGCAGTACTTC.

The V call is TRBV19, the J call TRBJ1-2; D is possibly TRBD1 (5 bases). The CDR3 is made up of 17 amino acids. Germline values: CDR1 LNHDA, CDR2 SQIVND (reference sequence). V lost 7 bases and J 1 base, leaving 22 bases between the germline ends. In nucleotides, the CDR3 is TGTGCCAGTAAGGAGCGCGGTAGGGGTAACTATAACTATGGCTACACCTTC. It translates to CASKERGRGNYNYGYTF.

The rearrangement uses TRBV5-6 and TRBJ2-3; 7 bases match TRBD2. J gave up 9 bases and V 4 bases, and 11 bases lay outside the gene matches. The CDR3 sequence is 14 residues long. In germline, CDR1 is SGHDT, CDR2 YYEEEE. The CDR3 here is CASSLLPGTTTQYF. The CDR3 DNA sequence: TGTGCCAGCAGCCTGCTCCCTGGGACTACGACGCAGTATTTT.

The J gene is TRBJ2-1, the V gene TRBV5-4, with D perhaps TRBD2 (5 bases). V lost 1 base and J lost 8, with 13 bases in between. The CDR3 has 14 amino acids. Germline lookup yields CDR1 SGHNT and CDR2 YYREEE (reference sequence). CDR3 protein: CASSLQGLRDEQFF. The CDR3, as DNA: TGTGCCAGCAGCTTGCAAGGACTCAGAGATGAGCAGTTCTTC. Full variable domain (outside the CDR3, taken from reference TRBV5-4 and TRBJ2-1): ETGVTQSPTHLIKTRGQQVTLRCSSQSGHNTVSWYQQALGQGPQFIFQYYREEENGRGNFPPRFSGLQFPNYSSELNVNALELDDSALYLCASSLQGLRDEQFFGPGTRLTVL.

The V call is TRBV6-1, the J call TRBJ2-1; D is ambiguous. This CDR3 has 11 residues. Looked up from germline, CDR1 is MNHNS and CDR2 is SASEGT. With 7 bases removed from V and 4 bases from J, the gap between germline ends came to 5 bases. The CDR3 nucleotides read TGTGCCAGCACTAGATACAATGAGCAGTTCTTC. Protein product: CASTRYNEQFF.